This TCR beta chain was captured by sequencing in a study of T cell responses to AZD1222 COVID-19 vaccine. The ends lost 4 bases at V and 2 bases at J; junction bases unmatched: 6. CDR1 is MDHEN, CDR2 SYDVKM, per germline. The CDR3 covers 16 residues. Study-wide points: Donors, mostly white British, included more females; clonal diversity was possibly underestimated.

The table came from immunoSEQ multiplex PCR; TCRdb's copy has only in-frame clones and leaves some out. The sample shows 150,000 to 160,000 clones, 90% to 95% of them seen only once. About this clone: Its antigen is unidentified.

This TCR came from an adult who received the AZD1222 COVID-19 vaccine. The chain recombines TRBV28 with TRBJ1-5, with TRBD1 identical over 9 bases. The sequencing used peripheral blood, collected 28 days after the second AZD1222 dose. The CDR3 nucleotides read TGTGCCAGCAGTTCTGAGGGACAGGGCGGCAATCAGCCCCAGCATTTT. It is translated as CASSSEGQGGNQPQHF. Full variable domain (outside the CDR3, taken from reference TRBV28 and TRBJ1-5): DVKVTQSSRYLVKRTGEKVFLECVQDMDHENMFWYRQDPGLGLRLIYFSYDVKMKEKGDIPEGYSVSREKKERFSLILESASTNQTSMYLCASSSEGQGGNQPQHFGDGTRLSIL.